Shown below are 5 T cell receptor beta chains from a single sample sequenced in a study of blood T cell repertoires in COVID-19. The assay was immunoSEQ multiplex PCR, and TCRdb's table has in-frame clones only and misses some. This sample has about 530,000 clones, with roughly nine tenths found just once. The sequenced sample was peripheral blood. The origin of the receptors is a woman aged 50 to 65 with COVID-19, enrolled during active disease.

The chain uses TRBV6-5 and TRBJ1-4; 9 bases match TRBD1. Germline CDR1 MNHEY, CDR2 SVGAGI. The CDR3 loop spans 15 amino acids. J gave up 10 bases and V 6 bases, and 12 bases lay outside the gene matches. Here the CDR3 reads CASRTRDRVLLKLFF. The CDR3 DNA sequence: TGTGCCAGCAGAACCCGGGACAGGGTACTATTAAAACTGTTTTTT.

The CDR3 DNA sequence: TGCGCCAGCAGTCACGGACAGGGGCGCCCAATAGGCACAGATACGCAGTATTTT. Translated, it gives CASSHGQGRPIGTDTQYF. The chain employs TRBV5-1 and TRBJ2-3; 9 bases align to TRBD1. This CDR3 has 18 residues. The V gene end was trimmed by 5 bases and the J gene end by 1 base; junction bases not matched to a gene: 14. The germline V gene has CDR1 SGHRS and CDR2 YFSETQ.

The rearrangement uses TRBV30 and TRBJ1-6; a possible D gene is TRBD1 (6 bases). The V gene lost 2 bases and the J gene lost 2 bases, with 13 bases spanning the gap. This CDR3 region has 16 residues. Germline V gene lookup returns CDR1 GTSNPN and CDR2 SVGIG (reference sequence). Written as DNA, the CDR3 is TGTGCCTGGAGTACCAGGGGCCTTGCCTATAATTCACCCCTCCACTTT. Amino acids: CAWSTRGLAYNSPLHF.

The chain joins TRBV29-1 to TRBJ1-2; TRBD1 matches 7 bases. J was trimmed by 8 bases and V by 6 bases; bases with no gene match: 12. Germline V gene data show CDR1 as SQVTM and CDR2 as ANQGSEA. There are 13 residues in the CDR3. Here the CDR3 reads CSVDRAVKGGYTF. The CDR3 DNA follows: TGCAGCGTCGACAGGGCAGTAAAAGGCGGCTACACCTTC.

The chain is built from TRBV5-1 and TRBJ2-7, with TRBD1 as a possible D gene (6 bases). This CDR3 spans 15 amino acids. With 6 bases removed from V and 0 bases from J, the gap between germline ends came to 16 bases. CDR1 is SGHRS, CDR2 YFSETQ, per germline. The DNA for the CDR3 is TGCGCCAGCATTACAACAGGGAAAAGCTCCTACGAGCAGTACTTC. It yields the protein CASITTGKSSYEQYF.